There are a few counts of the clone carrying this T cell receptor beta chain. Its target is not known. This CDR3 is 14 amino acids long. Germline V gene data show CDR1 as SGHTA and CDR2 as FQGTGA. The V segment lost 5 bases and the J segment 9 bases; nucleotides outside the gene matches: 5. The data stem from a study of CD8 T cells in ankylosing spondylitis. The study, taken as a whole, reports: Within ankylosing spondylitis blood, a TCR beta motif made up of under 10 highly homologous variants appeared to be characteristic.

Libraries for TCR beta were made by quantitative 5'-RACE with molecular barcodes. MiXCR was run by TCRdb on the 5' RACE reads, yielding one entry per CDR3 protein. The sample holds around 140,000 distinct CDR3 sequences, 15% to 20% seen once. The gene calls are TRBV7-3 and TRBJ1-6; 9 bases match TRBD1. This TCR came from a male donor with ankylosing spondylitis. The sequencing input was blood, either unsorted or a sorted T cell fraction (not recorded which). The CDR3 coding sequence is TGTGCCAGCAGCCCGACAGGGGGTGGTTCACCCCTCCACTTT. Translation: CASSPTGGGSPLHF.